A selection of T cell receptor beta chains follows, all from one sample in a study of T cells in Graves' hyperthyroidism and ophthalmopathy. TCRdb used MiXCR to reprocess the multiplex PCR reads, holding one entry per CDR3 protein. The data contain some 400,000 distinct CDR3 sequences, roughly 14% of them singletons. The sequenced material came from blood. The receptors here all came from a man aged 25 to 40 with Graves' hyperthyroidism that later progressed to Graves' ophthalmopathy. Each CDR3 is given with its conserved first and last residue. Fields, in order: D gene, J gene, V gene, clone size, CDR3 protein, CDR3 DNA. A D gene is named only where the DNA matches it firmly. The size of a clone is reported for some rows only, either as once, few or many, or as a class for expanded clones.

>TRBD2|TRBJ2-3|TRBV5-1|few
CASSIGTSGGTDTQYF
TGCGCCAGCAGCATCGGGACTAGCGGGGGCACAGATACGCAGTATTTT
>.|TRBJ1-1|TRBV15|many
CATSSDPNTEAFF
TGTGCCACCAGCTCAGATCCGAACACTGAAGCTTTCTTT
>TRBD2|TRBJ2-5|TRBV6-2/TRBV6-3|few
CASSYSAILAGKETQYF
TGTGCCAGCAGTTACTCCGCCATTCTAGCGGGGAAAGAGACCCAGTACTTC
>.|TRBJ1-1|TRBV10-3|many
CAISDINGPEAFF
TGTGCCATCAGTGATATCAACGGGCCTGAAGCTTTCTTT
>TRBD1|TRBJ2-7|TRBV28|.
CASRWGTAMNEQYF
TGTGCCAGCAGGTGGGGGACAGCCATGAACGAGCAGTACTTC
>TRBD1|TRBJ1-1|TRBV27|many
CASSSDRNQYTEAFF
TGTGCCAGCAGTTCGGACAGGAACCAATACACTGAAGCTTTCTTT
>.|TRBJ2-2|TRBV12-3/TRBV12-4|few
CASSRTGTVGVLFF
TGTGCCAGCAGTCGGACCGGGACGGTTGGGGTGCTGTTTTTT
>.|TRBJ1-2|TRBV27|.
CASRGGALYGYTF
TGTGCCAGCAGGGGCGGCGCACTCTATGGCTACACCTTC
>.|TRBJ2-3|TRBV12-5|few
CASVWGRGEDTQYF
TGTGCTAGTGTGTGGGGAAGGGGCGAGGATACGCAGTATTTT
>.|TRBJ2-2|TRBV29-1|.
CSVEEEGRGTTGELFF
TGCAGCGTTGAAGAGGAGGGCAGGGGAACCACCGGGGAGCTGTTTTTT
>.|TRBJ2-1|TRBV2|many
CASVGGDEQFF
TGTGCCAGCGTCGGGGGTGATGAGCAGTTCTTC
>TRBD1|TRBJ2-7|TRBV10-3|.
CAIRGTASYEQYF
TGTGCCATCAGGGGGACAGCCTCCTACGAGCAGTACTTC
>.|TRBJ2-2|TRBV6-1|many
CATQPGHGELFF
TGTGCCACCCAACCGGGTCACGGGGAGCTGTTTTTT
>.|TRBJ2-7|TRBV20-1|many
CSARDNEQYF
TGCAGTGCTAGAGATAACGAGCAGTACTTC
>.|TRBJ2-5|TRBV3-1|few
CASSQDLGHLSGTQYF
TGTGCCAGCAGCCAAGATTTAGGGCACTTGAGTGGGACCCAGTACTTC
>.|TRBJ1-2|TRBV28|many
CASSLGSQGIYGYTF
TGTGCCAGCAGTTTGGGAAGCCAGGGGATCTATGGCTACACCTTC
>.|TRBJ2-1|TRBV7-6|.
CASSEATYEQFF
TGTGCCAGCAGTGAGGCAACCTATGAGCAGTTCTTC
>.|TRBJ1-6|TRBV20-1|medium-sized
CSARGYQTELNSPLHF
TGCAGTGCTAGAGGTTACCAGACGGAACTAAATTCACCCCTCCACTTT
>.|TRBJ1-1|TRBV11-2|many
CASRFTGGYTEAFF
TGTGCCAGCAGGTTCACGGGCGGGTACACTGAAGCTTTCTTT
>.|TRBJ2-6|TRBV6-4|.
CASSDPFNSGANVLTF
TGTGCCAGCAGTGACCCCTTTAACTCGGGGGCCAACGTCCTGACTTTC
>.|TRBJ2-1|TRBV4-2|few
CASGQAEKSYNEQFF
TGTGCCAGCGGGCAGGCCGAAAAATCCTACAATGAGCAGTTCTTC
>.|TRBJ2-7|TRBV6-5|few
CASSLTDKSYEQYF
TGTGCCAGCAGTTTAACAGACAAAAGCTACGAGCAGTACTTC